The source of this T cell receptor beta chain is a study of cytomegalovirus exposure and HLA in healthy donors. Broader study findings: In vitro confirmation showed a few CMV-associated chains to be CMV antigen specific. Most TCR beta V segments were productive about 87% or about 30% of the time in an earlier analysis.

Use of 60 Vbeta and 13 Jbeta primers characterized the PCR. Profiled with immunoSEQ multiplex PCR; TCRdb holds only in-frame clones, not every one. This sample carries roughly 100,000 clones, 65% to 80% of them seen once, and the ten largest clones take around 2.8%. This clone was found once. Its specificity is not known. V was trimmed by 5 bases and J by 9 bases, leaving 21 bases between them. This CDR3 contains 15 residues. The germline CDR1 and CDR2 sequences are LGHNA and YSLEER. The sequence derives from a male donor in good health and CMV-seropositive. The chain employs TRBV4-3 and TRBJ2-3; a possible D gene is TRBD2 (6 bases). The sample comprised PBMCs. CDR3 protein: CASSAAGSPPPTQYF. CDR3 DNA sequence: TGCGCCAGCAGCGCCGCGGGGAGTCCCCCCCCAACGCAGTATTTT.